The 21 T cell receptor beta chains below were found in one sample sequenced in a study of T cell clonotyping in hematopoietic cell transplantation. The method was immunoSEQ multiplex PCR; TCRdb's version includes in-frame clones alone and lacks a portion of them. The sample consists of roughly 11,000 clones, about 92% of them appearing once. Time point: recipient sample about 28 days before transplant, after cytoreduction. This material consisted of peripheral blood mononuclear cells, taken before stem cell transplant. Receptors originate from a woman aged 40-49 years with acute myeloid leukemia. Some clones in this sample may be carry-over from other donors' samples.

This clone came up once. The chain has TRBV30 and TRBJ2-1; TRBD2 aligns across 14 bases. The V gene's germline CDR1 is GTSNPN and CDR2 SVGIG (reference sequence). With 0 bases clipped from V and 7 bases from J, the junction kept 5 bases outside the gene matches. The CDR3 sequence is 16 residues long. CDR3 coding DNA: TGTGCCTGGAGTGTGCTAGGGACTAGCGGGAGTAATGAGCAGTTCTTC. Its translation is CAWSVLGTSGSNEQFF.

Here the CDR3 reads CASSLFVLGGLITGELFF. The CDR3 bases are TGTGCCAGCAGTTTATTCGTTTTAGGGGGACTGATCACCGGGGAGCTGTTTTTT. The rearrangement joins TRBV27 to TRBJ2-2; D might be TRBD1 or TRBD2, each matching 6 bases. Trimming removed 1 base at V and 4 bases at J, with 19 bases between. Germline-derived CDR1 and CDR2 are MNHEY and SMNVEV (reference sequence). The CDR3 consists of 18 residues.

The chain links TRBV25-1 to TRBJ2-7; a possible D gene is TRBD2 (6 bases). The CDR3 consists of 14 residues. Trimming took 3 bases from V and 10 from J, leaving 19 bases between them. From germline, CDR1 is MGHDK and CDR2 SYGVNS. As DNA, the CDR3 is TGTGCCAGCAGTGAGGCCGGGACTCAGAGCCGCCAGTACTTC. Its translation: CASSEAGTQSRQYF.

This chain connects TRBV29-1 to TRBJ2-1; 11 bases are a match to TRBD2. The ends lost 1 base at V and 6 bases at J; junction bases unmatched: 8. The CDR3 contains 16 residues. The germline gives CDR1 SQVTM, CDR2 ANQGSEA. CDR3: CSVEGVLAGVGNEQFF. CDR3 DNA: TGCAGCGTTGAAGGAGTACTAGCGGGAGTGGGCAATGAGCAGTTCTTC.

The V call is TRBV27, the J call TRBJ1-4; possible D gene TRBD1, 6 bases. Germline V gene data show CDR1 as MNHEY and CDR2 as SMNVEV (reference sequence). This CDR3 region has 14 residues. Deletions cut 7 bases from V and 5 bases from J, with 14 bases between. CDR3 sequence reads: CASKMDRKNEKLFF. The DNA of the CDR3 is TGTGCCAGCAAGATGGACAGAAAAAATGAAAAACTGTTTTTT.

V usage is TRBV5-1 and J usage is TRBJ2-7; the match to TRBD2 covers 9 bases. The CDR3 loop spans 15 amino acids. V lost 2 bases to trimming and J lost 2 bases; unmatched junction nucleotides: 5. Germline CDR1 reads SGHRS; CDR2 reads YFSETQ. The CDR3 reads CASSFGSGSAYEQYF. The DNA of the CDR3 is TGCGCCAGCAGCTTTGGTAGCGGGAGTGCCTACGAGCAGTACTTC.

The rearrangement joins TRBV9 to TRBJ1-2; TRBD1 is a possible D gene (6 bases). Trimming cost V 1 base and J 13 bases, with 23 bases left between them. Per the germline V gene, CDR1 is SGDLS and CDR2 is YYNGEE. This CDR3 contains 15 residues. This chain's CDR3 is CASSVLWDWAGVSTF. In DNA form, the CDR3 reads TGTGCCAGCAGCGTATTATGGGATTGGGCAGGGGTTAGCACCTTC.

The chain couples TRBV2 to TRBJ1-4, with D possibly matching TRBD1 (6 bases). The CDR3 loop spans 15 amino acids. In germline, CDR1 is SNHLY, CDR2 FYNNEI. V was shortened by 5 bases and J by 4 bases, with 14 bases between the two germline ends. This CDR3 is CASSRQGMRNEKLFF. The CDR3 bases are TGTGCCAGCAGTCGGCAGGGGATGCGTAATGAAAAACTGTTTTTT.

V and J are TRBV29-1 and TRBJ2-7, with TRBD1 matching 9 bases. From germline, CDR1 is SQVTM and CDR2 ANQGSEA. The V and J ends lost 6 bases and 2 bases, in that order; junction bases with no gene match: 5. The CDR3 totals 13 residues. The DNA for the CDR3 is TGCAGCGTGGGGGACAGGGCTACCTACGAGCAGTACTTC. Amino acids: CSVGDRATYEQYF.

This chain uses TRBV7-8 with TRBJ2-1; 9 bases fit TRBD2. The CDR3 length is 20 residues. V lost 3 bases and J lost 6; bases outside the gene matches: 21. Per germline, CDR1 SGHVS and CDR2 FQNEAQ. The CDR3 region is CASSFLRLASGTLSLNEQFF. The CDR3 DNA reads as TGTGCCAGCAGCTTCTTACGACTTGCTAGCGGGACCCTCAGTCTCAATGAGCAGTTCTTC.

The rearrangement uses TRBV10-3 and TRBJ2-7; D gene unclear. Between the trimmed V and J ends, which lost 6 bases and 2 bases, there was a span of 11 bases. Germline CDR1 and CDR2: ENHRY and SYGVKD. This CDR3 contains 13 residues. Written as DNA, the CDR3 is TGTGCCATCAGGGTGGGCAGAGCCTACGAGCAGTACTTC. Its translation: CAIRVGRAYEQYF.

This chain links TRBV14 with TRBJ2-1; 10 bases are shared with TRBD2. This CDR3 has 16 residues. Germline V lookup: CDR1 SGHDN, CDR2 FVKESK. V gave up 5 bases and J gave up 7 bases; unmatched junction bases: 11. For the CDR3, the DNA is TGTGCCAGCAGCAATTTACTAGCGGGATCTGGTAATGAGCAGTTCTTC. Translation: CASSNLLAGSGNEQFF.

The CDR3 here is CASREEGGMRETQYF. In DNA, the CDR3 is TGCGCCAGCAGAGAGGAAGGGGGAATGAGAGAGACCCAGTACTTC. The chain is built from TRBV5-1 and TRBJ2-5, with D perhaps matching TRBD1 (6 bases). CDR3 length equals 15 residues. V shed 5 bases and J shed 4 bases, with 18 bases lying between them. CDR1 SGHRS and CDR2 YFSETQ come from the germline V gene.

J is TRBJ2-1 and V is TRBV5-1; D ambiguous. Germline V CDR1 and CDR2: SGHRS, YFSETQ. Between the trimmed V and J ends, which lost 4 bases and 8 bases, there was a span of 10 bases. The CDR3 is 12 amino acids. CDR3 in DNA: TGCGCCAGCAGCCTCAACCCTTATGAGCAGTTCTTC. It specifies CASSLNPYEQFF.

The genes are TRBV19 and TRBJ1-2, with a tentative D call TRBD1 (5 bases). Germline V gene lookup returns CDR1 LNHDA and CDR2 SQIVND (reference sequence). Trimming removed 8 bases at V and 4 bases at J, with 20 bases between. The CDR3 contains 15 residues. The CDR3 DNA sequence: TGTGCCAGTTCAACAAGAGGGGTCGGGGGCTATGGCTACACCTTC. Protein sequence: CASSTRGVGGYGYTF.

The rearrangement uses TRBV2 and TRBJ2-1; D is perhaps TRBD2 (6 bases). This CDR3 has 16 amino acids. Looked up from germline, CDR1 is SNHLY and CDR2 is FYNNEI. V dropped 5 bases and J dropped 2 bases, with 16 bases sitting between them. The CDR3 loop is CASSPRRAGAYNEQFF. The CDR3 nucleotides read TGTGCCAGCAGTCCGCGGAGAGCGGGTGCCTACAATGAGCAGTTCTTC.

The chain uses TRBV19 and TRBJ2-7, with D unclear. The germline V and J ends were trimmed by 4 bases and 2 bases, with 3 bases remaining between them. This CDR3 contains 11 residues. Germline values: CDR1 LNHDA, CDR2 SQIVND (reference sequence). CDR3 DNA: TGTGCCAGTAGTAAGGCCTACGAGCAGTACTTC. Amino acid sequence: CASSKAYEQYF.

This rearrangement joins TRBV19 to TRBJ1-5; maybe TRBD1 (6 bases). V gave up 2 bases and J gave up 7 bases, with 18 bases separating them. CDR3 size: 16 residues. Germline V gives CDR1 LNHDA, CDR2 SQIVND (reference sequence). This CDR3 reads CASSIIRTVQDQPQHF. The DNA of the CDR3 is TGTGCCAGTAGTATAATAAGGACAGTGCAAGACCAGCCCCAGCATTTT.

V usage is TRBV19 and J usage is TRBJ1-3; D call uncertain. Germline V gene data show CDR1 as LNHDA and CDR2 as SQIVND (reference sequence). V lost 9 bases to trimming and J lost 4 bases, with 16 bases between them. CDR3 length: 14 residues. The CDR3 coding sequence is TGTGCCAGCCCCGGTAACGATCGGGGAAACACCATATATTTT. Residues: CASPGNDRGNTIYF.

The J gene is TRBJ1-4, the V gene TRBV5-5; D is unresolved. Germline CDR1 SGHKS, CDR2 YYEKEE (reference sequence). The V end lost 4 bases, the J end lost 8 bases, and 9 bases lay between the germline ends. The CDR3 has 12 amino acids. The CDR3 nucleotides read TGTGCCAGCAGCACGATATTCGAAAAACTGTTTTTT. Translation gives CASSTIFEKLFF.

V usage is TRBV7-2 and J usage is TRBJ2-5, with D perhaps matching TRBD2 (5 bases). The CDR3 totals 12 residues. The V gene lost 0 bases and the J gene lost 13 bases, with 12 bases spanning the gap. Looked up from germline, CDR1 is SGHTA and CDR2 is FQGNSA. In nucleotides, the CDR3 is TGTGCCAGCAGCTTAGCGCGGGCCCCTTCGTACTTC. Translated, it gives CASSLARAPSYF.